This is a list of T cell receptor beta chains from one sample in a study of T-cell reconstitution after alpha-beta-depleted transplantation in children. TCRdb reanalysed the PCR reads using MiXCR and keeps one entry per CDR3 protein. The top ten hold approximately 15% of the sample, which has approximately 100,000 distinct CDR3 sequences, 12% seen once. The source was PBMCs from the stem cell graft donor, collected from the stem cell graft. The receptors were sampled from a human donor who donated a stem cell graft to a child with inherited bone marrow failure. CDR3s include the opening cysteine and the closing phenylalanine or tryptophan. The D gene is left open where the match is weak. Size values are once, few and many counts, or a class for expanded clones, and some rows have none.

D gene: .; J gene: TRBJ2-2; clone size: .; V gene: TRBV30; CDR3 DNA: TGTGCCTGGAGTTTAGTCCCCGGGGAGCTGTTTTTT; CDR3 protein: CAWSLVPGELFF
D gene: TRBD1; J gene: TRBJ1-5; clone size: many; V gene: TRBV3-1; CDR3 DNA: TGTGCCAGCAGCCTGGGACAGGGGCGTCAGCCCCAGCATTTT; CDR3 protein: CASSLGQGRQPQHF
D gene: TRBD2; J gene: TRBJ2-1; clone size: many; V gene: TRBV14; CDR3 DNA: TGTGCCAGCAGCCAAGGTTCCTCGGACGCGGGAGCATACAATGAGCAGTTCTTC; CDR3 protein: CASSQGSSDAGAYNEQFF
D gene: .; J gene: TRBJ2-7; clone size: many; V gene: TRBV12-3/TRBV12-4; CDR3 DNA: TGTGCCAGCAGTAGTAGCGACAGGAGGCCTACCTACGAGCAGTACTTC; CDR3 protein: CASSSSDRRPTYEQYF
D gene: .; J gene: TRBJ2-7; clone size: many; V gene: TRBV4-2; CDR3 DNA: TGTGCCAGCAGCCCCATGCCGGGGCGGGGGCACGAGCAGTACTTC; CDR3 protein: CASSPMPGRGHEQYF
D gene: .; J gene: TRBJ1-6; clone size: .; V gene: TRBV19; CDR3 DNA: TGTGCCAGTGCCGAACCGGGGCATAATTCACCCCTCCACTTT; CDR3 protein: CASAEPGHNSPLHF
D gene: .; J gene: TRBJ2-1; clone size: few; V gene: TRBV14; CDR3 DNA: TGTGCCAGCAGCCAAGTTTGGAGAGGTGAGCAGTTCTTC; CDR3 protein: CASSQVWRGEQFF
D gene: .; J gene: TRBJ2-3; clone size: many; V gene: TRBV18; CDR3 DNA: TGTGCCAGCTCACCCCCTGTGGGAACTAGCACAGATACGCAGTATTTT; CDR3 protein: CASSPPVGTSTDTQYF
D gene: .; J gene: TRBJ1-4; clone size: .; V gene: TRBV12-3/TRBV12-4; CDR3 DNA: TGTGCCAGCAGGGAAACAGGGTATGAAAAACTGTTTTTT; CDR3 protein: CASRETGYEKLFF
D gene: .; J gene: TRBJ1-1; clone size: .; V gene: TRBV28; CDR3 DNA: TGTGCCAGCAGTTTAACGACCACTGAAGCTTTCTTT; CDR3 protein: CASSLTTTEAFF
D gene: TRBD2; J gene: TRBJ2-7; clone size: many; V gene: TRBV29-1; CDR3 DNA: TGCAGCTATACCCCAGGGACTAGCGGGTACGAGCAGTACTTC; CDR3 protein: CSYTPGTSGYEQYF
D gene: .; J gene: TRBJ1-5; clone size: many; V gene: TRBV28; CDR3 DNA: TGTGCCAGCAGATCCCGACAGCCCAATCAGCCCCAGCATTTT; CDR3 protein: CASRSRQPNQPQHF
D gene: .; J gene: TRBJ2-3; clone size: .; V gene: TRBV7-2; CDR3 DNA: TGTGCCAGCACCCTAGGGGGGGCCACTCGCACAGATACGCAGTATTTT; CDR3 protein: CASTLGGATRTDTQYF
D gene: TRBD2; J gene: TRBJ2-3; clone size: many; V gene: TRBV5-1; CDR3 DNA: TGCGCCAGCAAAGTTTCTAGCGGAACAATACCTAGCACAGATACGCAGTATTTT; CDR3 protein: CASKVSSGTIPSTDTQYF
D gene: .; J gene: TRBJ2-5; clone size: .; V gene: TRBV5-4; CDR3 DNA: TGTGCCAGCAGCTTACCAGGAGGAGTAGAGACCCAGTACTTC; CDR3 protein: CASSLPGGVETQYF
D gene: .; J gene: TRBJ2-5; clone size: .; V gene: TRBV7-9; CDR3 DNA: TGTGCCAGCAGCCAGGGGGGCGTGACCCAGTACTTC; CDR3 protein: CASSQGGVTQYF
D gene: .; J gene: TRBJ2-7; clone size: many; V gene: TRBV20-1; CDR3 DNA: TGCAGTGCTACTCGGACACCTTCCTCCCGCGAGCAGTACTTC; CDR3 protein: CSATRTPSSREQYF
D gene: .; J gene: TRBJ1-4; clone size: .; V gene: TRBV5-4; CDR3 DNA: TGTGCCAGCAGCTGGGGGTCCGCCCAGAATGAAAAACTGTTTTTT; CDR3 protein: CASSWGSAQNEKLFF
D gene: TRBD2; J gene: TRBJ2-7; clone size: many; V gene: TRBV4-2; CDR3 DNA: TGTGCCAGCAGCCAAGATAGCGGGAACGAGCAGTACTTC; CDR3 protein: CASSQDSGNEQYF
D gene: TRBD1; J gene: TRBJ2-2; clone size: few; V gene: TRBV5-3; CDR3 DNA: TGTGCCATGAGCGCCGGGACAGGGGGCCGCACCGGGGAGCTGTTTTTT; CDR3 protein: CAMSAGTGGRTGELFF
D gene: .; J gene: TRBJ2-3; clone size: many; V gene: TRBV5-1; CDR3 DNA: TGCGCCAGCAGCTTCGCAGGGTGGCCAGATACGCAGTATTTT; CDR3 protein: CASSFAGWPDTQYF
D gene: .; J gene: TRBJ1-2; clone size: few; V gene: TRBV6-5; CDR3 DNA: TGTGCCTGCGGCAGGGGTAACTATGGCTACACCTTC; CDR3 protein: CACGRGNYGYTF
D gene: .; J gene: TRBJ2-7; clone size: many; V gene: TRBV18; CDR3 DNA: TGTGCCAGCTCACCTTCGTCCCAGGGTACCTACGAGCAGTACTTC; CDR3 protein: CASSPSSQGTYEQYF
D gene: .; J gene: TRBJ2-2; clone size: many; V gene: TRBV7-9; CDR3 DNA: TGTGCCAGCAGCCCTAGAACTAGCTACACCGGGGAGCTGTTTTTT; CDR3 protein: CASSPRTSYTGELFF
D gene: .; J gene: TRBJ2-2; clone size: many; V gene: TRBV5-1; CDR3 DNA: TGCGCCAGCAGCTTTGACAGCTACGGGGAGCTGTTTTTT; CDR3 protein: CASSFDSYGELFF
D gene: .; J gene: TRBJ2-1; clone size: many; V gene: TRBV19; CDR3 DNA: TGTGCCACGCTCGACCCTTACTACAATGAGCAGTTCTTC; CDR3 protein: CATLDPYYNEQFF
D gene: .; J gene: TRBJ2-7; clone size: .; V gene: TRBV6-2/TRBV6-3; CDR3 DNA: TGTGCCAGCAGTTACACAGGGCCTGACGAGCAGTACTTC; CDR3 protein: CASSYTGPDEQYF
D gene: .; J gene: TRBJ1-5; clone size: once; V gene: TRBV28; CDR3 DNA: TGTGCCAGCAGTTTGTCGACGGGGGCAGGTCAGCCCCAGCATTTT; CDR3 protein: CASSLSTGAGQPQHF
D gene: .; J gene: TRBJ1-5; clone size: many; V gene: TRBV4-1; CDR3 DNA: TGCGCCAGCAGCCAAGTAGTGAATGCGCCCCAGCATTTT; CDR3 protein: CASSQVVNAPQHF
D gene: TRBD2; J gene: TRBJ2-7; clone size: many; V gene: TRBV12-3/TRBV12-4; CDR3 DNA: TGTGCCAGCAGTTTGGACCTAGCGGTTTCCTACGAGCAGTACTTC; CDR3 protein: CASSLDLAVSYEQYF
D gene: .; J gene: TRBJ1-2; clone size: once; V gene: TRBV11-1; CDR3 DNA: TGTGCCAGCAGCCCCGGACAGAATGAGGGCTACACCTTC; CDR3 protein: CASSPGQNEGYTF
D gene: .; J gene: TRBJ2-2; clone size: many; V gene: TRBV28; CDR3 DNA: TGTGCCAGCATCGGGACGCACACCGGGGAGCTGTTTTTT; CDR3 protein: CASIGTHTGELFF
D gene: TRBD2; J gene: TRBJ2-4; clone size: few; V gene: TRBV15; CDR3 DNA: TGTGCCACCGCCGGCGGGAGTGGTGACATTCAGTACTTC; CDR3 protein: CATAGGSGDIQYF
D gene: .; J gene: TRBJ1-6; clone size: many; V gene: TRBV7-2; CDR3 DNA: TGTGCCAGCAGCCCCTATACGGGAGGTTCACCCCTCCACTTT; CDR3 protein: CASSPYTGGSPLHF
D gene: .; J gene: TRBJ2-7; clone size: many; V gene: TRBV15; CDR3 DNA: TGTGCCACCAGCAGAGATAGTGGGAGTGCCAACGAGCAGTACTTC; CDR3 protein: CATSRDSGSANEQYF
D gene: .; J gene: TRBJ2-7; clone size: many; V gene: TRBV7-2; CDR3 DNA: TGTGCCAGCAGCTTAGCAGACAGGAAGACCTACGAGCAGTACTTC; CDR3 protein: CASSLADRKTYEQYF
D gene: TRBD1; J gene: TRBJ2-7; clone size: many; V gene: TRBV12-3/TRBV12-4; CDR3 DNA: TGTGCCAGCAGTTCGGACAGGGCATACGAGCAGTACTTC; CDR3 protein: CASSSDRAYEQYF
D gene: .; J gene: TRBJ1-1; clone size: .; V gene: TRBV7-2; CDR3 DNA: TGTGCCAGCAGCCCCCTAGCGGACCCGGAGGCTTTCTTT; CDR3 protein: CASSPLADPEAFF
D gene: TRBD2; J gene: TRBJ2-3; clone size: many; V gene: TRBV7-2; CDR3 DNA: TGTGCCAGCAGCTGGGCTAGCGGGGGTGTAGATACGCAGTATTTT; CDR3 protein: CASSWASGGVDTQYF
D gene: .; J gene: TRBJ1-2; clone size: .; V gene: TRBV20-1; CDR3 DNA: TGCAGTGCATCAGACCCGCAGGGAGACTATGGCTACACCTTC; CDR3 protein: CSASDPQGDYGYTF
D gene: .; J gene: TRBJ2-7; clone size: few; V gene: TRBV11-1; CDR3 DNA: TGTGCCAGCAGCGCTGGGGCATCTGGGACCTACGAGCAGTACTTC; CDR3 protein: CASSAGASGTYEQYF
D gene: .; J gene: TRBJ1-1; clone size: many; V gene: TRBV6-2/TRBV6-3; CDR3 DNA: TGTGCCAGCAGTTCCACCTCCGGACAGACGAACACTGAAGCTTTCTTT; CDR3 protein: CASSSTSGQTNTEAFF
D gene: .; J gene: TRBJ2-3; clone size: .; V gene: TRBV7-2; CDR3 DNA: TGTGCCAGCAGCCCGGACCGCACAGATACGCAGTATTTT; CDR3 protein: CASSPDRTDTQYF
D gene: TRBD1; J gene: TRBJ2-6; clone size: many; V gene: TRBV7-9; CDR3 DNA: TGTGCCAGCAGCCCCGAGGGGGCCGGGGCCAACGTCCTGACTTTC; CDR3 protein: CASSPEGAGANVLTF
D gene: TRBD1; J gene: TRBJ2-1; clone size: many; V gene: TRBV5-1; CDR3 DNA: TGCGCCAGTCATTGGTCAGGGGGCTTGGGTGAGCAGTTCTTC; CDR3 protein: CASHWSGGLGEQFF
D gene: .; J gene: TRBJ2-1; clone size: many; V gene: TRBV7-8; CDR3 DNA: TGTGCCAGCAGCCGGACCGAATTGAACAATGAGCAGTTCTTC; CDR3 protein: CASSRTELNNEQFF
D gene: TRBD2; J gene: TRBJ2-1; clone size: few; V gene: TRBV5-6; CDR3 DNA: TGTGCCAGCAGCTCCCCGGGGGTAGCGGGCTCCTACAATGAGCAGTTCTTC; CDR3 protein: CASSSPGVAGSYNEQFF
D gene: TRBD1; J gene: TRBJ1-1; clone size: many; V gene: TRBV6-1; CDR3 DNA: TGTGCCAGCACTGGACAGGCGAATACTGAAGCTTTCTTT; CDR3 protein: CASTGQANTEAFF
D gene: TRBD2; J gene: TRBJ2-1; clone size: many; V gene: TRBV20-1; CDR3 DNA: TGCAGTGCTCGCCCCTTAGCGGGAGGCCCGAGCTCCTACAATGAGCAGTTCTTC; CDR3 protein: CSARPLAGGPSSYNEQFF
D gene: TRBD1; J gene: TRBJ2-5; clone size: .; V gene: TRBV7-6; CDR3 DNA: TGTGCCAGCAGCTTAGGTCTGGGACAGGGGGCTATGGGGACCCAGTACTTC; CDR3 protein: CASSLGLGQGAMGTQYF
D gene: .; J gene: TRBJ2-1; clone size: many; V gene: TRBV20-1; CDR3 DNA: TGCAGTGCTTCCTCAGCATCGGGACAAACGCAGTTCTTC; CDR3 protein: CSASSASGQTQFF
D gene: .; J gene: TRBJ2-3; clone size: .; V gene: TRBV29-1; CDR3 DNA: TGCAGCGTTGAAGAGGGGGCCGATACGCAGTATTTT; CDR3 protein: CSVEEGADTQYF
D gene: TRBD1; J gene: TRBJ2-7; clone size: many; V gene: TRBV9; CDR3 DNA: TGTGCCAGCAGTCGGACAGGGGGGTACGAGCAGTACTTC; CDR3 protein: CASSRTGGYEQYF
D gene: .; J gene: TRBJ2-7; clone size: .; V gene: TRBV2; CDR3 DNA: TGTGCCAGCAGTGAATCTTGGGGGGACGAGCAGTACTTC; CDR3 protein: CASSESWGDEQYF
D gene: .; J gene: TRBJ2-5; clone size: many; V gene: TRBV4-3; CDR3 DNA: TGCGCCAGCAGCCAAGACATGGCAGGGGTAGAGACCCAGTACTTC; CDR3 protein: CASSQDMAGVETQYF
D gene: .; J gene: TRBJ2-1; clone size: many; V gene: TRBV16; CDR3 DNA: TGTGCCAGCAGCCAATCAGGGGTAAGCATGAATGAGCAGTTCTTC; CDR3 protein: CASSQSGVSMNEQFF
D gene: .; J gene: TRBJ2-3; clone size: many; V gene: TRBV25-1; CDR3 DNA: TGTGCCAGCAGTGAATGGATAGGGCCCACAGATACGCAGTATTTT; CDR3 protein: CASSEWIGPTDTQYF
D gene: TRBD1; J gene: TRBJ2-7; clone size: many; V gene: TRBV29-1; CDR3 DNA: TGCAGCGTAATCCGGGACAGGGGGCAAGAGCAGTACTTC; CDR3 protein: CSVIRDRGQEQYF
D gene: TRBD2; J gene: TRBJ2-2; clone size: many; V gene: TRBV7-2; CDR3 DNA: TGTGCCAGCAGCTCCCGACTAGCGGGGGCCCACGGGGAGCTGTTTTTT; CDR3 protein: CASSSRLAGAHGELFF
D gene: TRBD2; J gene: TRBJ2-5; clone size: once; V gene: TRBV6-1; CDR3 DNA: TGTGCCAGCAGATTTCGGGGGGGAAAGGAAGAGACCCAGTACTTC; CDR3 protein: CASRFRGGKEETQYF